A single sample is the source of the 25 T cell receptor beta chains below, sequenced in a study of response to subunit inactivated influenza vaccine. TCRdb reprocessed the RT-PCR reads via MiXCR and lists one record per CDR3 protein. The repertoire holds 540,000 or so distinct CDR3 sequences, with under 15% as singletons. Specimen: PBMCs from blood, collected more than 35 days after vaccination. The receptors here all came from a man aged 45 to 65 who received an inactivated influenza vaccine.

The chain recombines TRBV7-8 with TRBJ2-3; TRBD1 matches 11 bases. Looked up from germline, CDR1 is SGHVS and CDR2 is FQNEAQ. V gave up 3 bases and J gave up 2 bases; unmatched junction bases: 7. The CDR3 length is 17 residues. The CDR3: CASSFDRDRGITDTQYF. DNA for the CDR3: TGTGCCAGCAGCTTTGACCGGGACAGGGGGATCACAGATACGCAGTATTTT.

This clonotype has more than one count but fewer than ten. The CDR3 reads CSARDLSSARYEQYF. CDR3 coding DNA: TGCAGTGCTAGAGATCTGTCTAGCGCGCGCTACGAGCAGTACTTC. This chain links TRBV20-1 with TRBJ2-7; D perhaps matches TRBD2 (6 bases). Trimming took 0 bases from V and 3 from J, leaving 15 bases between them. Per the germline V gene, CDR1 is DFQATT and CDR2 is SNEGSKA (reference sequence). The CDR3 covers 15 residues.

This clonotype was counted a few times. The chain is built from TRBV12-3 or TRBV12-4 and TRBJ1-5; D ambiguous. This CDR3 region has 15 residues. The V gene lost 0 bases and the J gene lost 9 bases, with 15 bases spanning the gap. CDR3 sequence: CASSLAPIQQRPQHF. CDR3 sequence (DNA): TGTGCCAGCAGTTTAGCCCCTATTCAGCAGCGGCCCCAGCATTTT.

The V call is TRBV4-3, the J call TRBJ2-2; 11 nucleotides agree with TRBD1. The junction had 4 bases not matched to a gene; V was cut back by 5 bases and J by 2 bases. This CDR3 comprises 16 residues. Germline values: CDR1 LGHNA, CDR2 YSLEER. CDR3 bases: TGCGCCAGCAGCTGGGGACAGGGGGAAAACACCGGGGAGCTGTTTTTT. As protein: CASSWGQGENTGELFF.

This clonotype was counted a few times. V usage is TRBV7-6 and J usage is TRBJ2-3; D may match TRBD1 or TRBD2 (6 bases each). V was pared by 1 base and J by 0 bases, with 11 bases between. Germline-derived CDR1 and CDR2 are SGHVS and FNYEAQ. The CDR3 runs to 16 residues. CDR3: CASSLGGALSTDTQYF. Written as DNA, the CDR3 is TGTGCCAGCAGCTTAGGGGGGGCTTTAAGCACAGATACGCAGTATTTT.

This clonotype occurred a few times. This chain joins TRBV5-5 and TRBJ1-5; tentative D call: TRBD1 (5 bases). V was cut by 0 bases and J by 2 bases, with 15 bases left in between. The length of the CDR3 is 17 residues. The V gene's germline CDR1 is SGHKS and CDR2 YYEKEE (reference sequence). This CDR3 is CASSLAGSLGGNQPQHF. The CDR3 coding sequence is TGTGCCAGCAGCTTGGCCGGGAGCCTGGGGGGCAATCAGCCCCAGCATTTT.

The J gene is TRBJ1-1, the V gene TRBV18, with D possibly TRBD1 on 6 matching bases. Trimming left V 2 bases short and J 0 bases short, with 16 bases between. This CDR3 is 17 amino acids long. Germline-derived CDR1 and CDR2 are KGHSH and LQKENI. CDR3 nucleotides: TGTGCCAGCTCACCAGGGACACCCTTCATTGTGAACACTGAAGCTTTCTTT. As protein: CASSPGTPFIVNTEAFF. Supplemented by reference TRBV18 and TRBJ1-1, the full variable domain reads NAGVMQNPRHLVRRRGQEARLRCSPMKGHSHVYWYRQLPEEGLKFMVYLQKENIIDESGMPKERFSAEFPKEGPSILRIQQVVRGDSAAYFCASSPGTPFIVNTEAFFGQGTRLTVV.

This clonotype was observed a few times. The CDR3 region has the DNA TGTGCCAGCAGTTTCGTCCTCGGGCTAGCGGGGGTATACCAAGAGACCCAGTACTTC. Protein sequence: CASSFVLGLAGVYQETQYF. V usage is TRBV28 and J usage is TRBJ2-5; 10 bases align to TRBD2. CDR1 is MDHEN, CDR2 SYDVKM, per germline. The CDR3 is 19 residues long. Trimming removed 3 bases from V and 0 bases from J; junction bases left unmatched: 13. The full variable domain, rest sourced from reference TRBV28 and TRBJ2-5, is DVKVTQSSRYLVKRTGEKVFLECVQDMDHENMFWYRQDPGLGLRLIYFSYDVKMKEKGDIPEGYSVSREKKERFSLILESASTNQTSMYLCASSFVLGLAGVYQETQYFGPGTRLLVL.

This chain links TRBV6-5 with TRBJ2-7, with 7 bases lining up with TRBD2. V lost 1 base, J lost 5 bases, and 8 bases stayed unmatched. The CDR3 has 15 amino acids. CDR1 and CDR2 (germline): MNHEY, SVGAGI. The CDR3 loop is CASSYWSGARNEQYF. CDR3 nucleotide sequence: TGTGCCAGCAGTTACTGGAGCGGGGCTAGAAACGAGCAGTACTTC.

Only a few counts were recorded for this clonotype. The chain recombines TRBV7-6 with TRBJ2-2; TRBD2 aligns across 11 bases. Per the germline V gene, CDR1 is SGHVS and CDR2 is FNYEAQ. CDR3 length: 15 residues. J gave up 6 bases and V 5 bases, and 5 bases lay outside the gene matches. The CDR3 loop is CASSRLAGLSGELFF. The CDR3 region has the DNA TGTGCCAGCAGCAGACTAGCGGGATTGTCCGGGGAGCTGTTTTTT.

The table lists this clonotype with many counts. This sequence joins TRBV12-3 or TRBV12-4 and TRBJ2-1; a possible D gene is TRBD1 (5 bases). V was clipped by 3 bases and J by 0 bases, with 9 bases between them. The CDR3 length is 15 residues. The CDR3 region has the DNA TGTGCCAGCAGTTTCGGTGACAGCTCCTACAATGAGCAGTTCTTC. Protein product: CASSFGDSSYNEQFF.

The chain links TRBV20-1 to TRBJ2-7; TRBD1 aligns across 9 bases. There are 16 residues in the CDR3. From germline, CDR1 is DFQATT and CDR2 SNEGSKA (reference sequence). J was trimmed by 5 bases and V by 3 bases; bases with no gene match: 14. Here the CDR3 DNA reads TGCAGTGCTAGTAGTACGGGACAGGGAGTCGGGAACGAGCAGTACTTC. This translates into CSASSTGQGVGNEQYF.

V gene TRBV7-9 combines with J gene TRBJ2-5; D ambiguous. The germline V gene encodes CDR1 SEHNR and CDR2 FQNEAQ (reference sequence). The CDR3 is made up of 14 amino acids. V shed 1 base and J shed 1 base, with 7 bases lying between them. The CDR3 region has the DNA TGTGCCAGCAGCTTAGGTCTAGTCCAAGAGACCCAGTACTTC. It encodes CASSLGLVQETQYF.

The rearrangement uses TRBV24-1 and TRBJ2-1; D uncertain. The CDR3 loop spans 13 amino acids. The germline V and J ends were trimmed by 2 bases and 10 bases, with 11 bases remaining between them. Germline lookup yields CDR1 KGHDR and CDR2 SFDVKD. CDR3 residues: CATSDSWAKEQFF. As DNA, the CDR3 is TGTGCCACCAGTGATTCCTGGGCCAAAGAGCAGTTCTTC.

The chain employs TRBV30 and TRBJ1-6, with D perhaps TRBD1 (5 bases). The length of the CDR3 is 14 residues. CDR1 GTSNPN and CDR2 SVGIG come from the germline V gene (reference sequence). Trimming left V 0 bases short and J 5 bases short, with 8 bases between. Here the CDR3 reads CAWSVGQDNSPLHF. CDR3 bases: TGTGCCTGGAGTGTAGGACAAGATAATTCACCCCTCCACTTT.

This clonotype was seen only a few times. CDR3 sequence: CSARRTGTGGGEQYF. The CDR3, as DNA: TGCAGTGCTCGACGGACCGGGACTGGGGGTGGGGAGCAGTACTTC. V gene TRBV20-1 combines with J gene TRBJ2-7; maybe TRBD2 (6 bases). Germline loops: CDR1 DFQATT, CDR2 SNEGSKA (reference sequence). Trimming pared 5 bases from V and 7 bases from J, leaving 24 bases between. CDR3 length equals 15 residues.

The genes are TRBV11-2 and TRBJ2-3, with 10 positions matching TRBD2. In germline, CDR1 is SGHAT, CDR2 FQNNGV. The length of the CDR3 is 15 residues. V lost 4 bases and J lost 2; bases outside the gene matches: 3. The CDR3: CASSSAGGTTDTQYF. CDR3 DNA sequence: TGTGCCAGCAGCTCAGCGGGGGGGACCACAGATACGCAGTATTTT.

This clonotype was seen at least ten times. The gene calls are TRBV28 and TRBJ2-3; D unclear. The germline V and J ends were trimmed by 4 bases and 0 bases, with 14 bases remaining between them. The CDR3 runs 16 residues. Germline V gives CDR1 MDHEN, CDR2 SYDVKM. The CDR3 coding sequence is TGTGCCAGCAGTTCCTTTTTTATGTCCAGCACAGATACGCAGTATTTT. Translating gives CASSSFFMSSTDTQYF.

This clonotype was seen a handful of times. One end of the junction is discordant with germline, which a read error may explain. The genes are TRBV3-1 and TRBJ2-1; 7 bases map to TRBD2. The V gene's germline CDR1 is LGHDT and CDR2 YNNKEL (reference sequence). The CDR3 has 18 amino acids. CDR3 DNA sequence: TGTACCAGCAGTTCCGAGGCCGGGTCTAGCGGAAATTACAATGAGCAGTTCTTC. Encoded protein: CTSSSEAGSSGNYNEQFF.

There are a few counts of this clonotype. This chain joins TRBV29-1 and TRBJ1-2, with TRBD1 as a possible D gene (6 bases). V lost 1 base and J 8 bases, leaving 14 bases between the germline ends. This CDR3 contains 13 residues. Germline CDR1 SQVTM, CDR2 ANQGSEA. CDR3 protein: CSVEGRGGEGYTF. CDR3 nucleotides: TGCAGCGTTGAAGGAAGGGGGGGCGAAGGCTACACCTTC.

This clonotype was counted a few times. The V call is TRBV12-3 or TRBV12-4, the J call TRBJ2-7; 7 nucleotides agree with TRBD1. The ends lost 1 base at V and 3 bases at J; junction bases unmatched: 6. The CDR3 length is 15 residues. The CDR3 nucleotides are TGTGCCAGCAGTTTAGAGGGGGCCTCTTACTACGAGCAGTACTTC. Translated, it gives CASSLEGASYYEQYF.

There are a few counts of this clonotype. The chain combines TRBV6-2 or TRBV6-3 with TRBJ2-6, with a possible D match to TRBD2 (6 bases). V was shortened by 7 bases and J by 0 bases, with 19 bases between the two germline ends. Germline assignment: CDR1 MNHEY and CDR2 SVGEGT. CDR3 length: 18 residues. CDR3 amino acids: CASTQPPGLASGANVLTF. The DNA of the CDR3 is TGTGCCAGCACCCAACCCCCGGGACTCGCCTCTGGGGCCAACGTCCTGACTTTC.

This clonotype has a count of ten or more. V and J are TRBV6-5 and TRBJ2-7, with TRBD2 identical over 11 bases. The CDR3 has 16 amino acids. CDR1 MNHEY and CDR2 SVGAGI come from the germline V gene. The junction had 1 base not matched to a gene; V was cut back by 0 bases and J by 0 bases. Here the CDR3 DNA reads TGTGCCAGCAGTTACTCTGGGACTAGCGGCTCCTACGAGCAGTACTTC. Protein sequence: CASSYSGTSGSYEQYF.

As concerns this clonotype: It may be a read error: a sequence one base away is much more abundant. The chain uses TRBV5-1 and TRBJ2-1; D might be TRBD2 (5 bases). The ends were cut back, 4 bases at V and 8 bases at J, with 19 bases in the middle. The CDR3 spans 15 residues. Germline V gives CDR1 SGHRS, CDR2 YFSETQ. CDR3 protein: CASSPTRGTRHEQFF. The CDR3, as DNA: TGCGCCAGCAGCCCAACTAGAGGTACGAGGCATGAGCAGTTCTTC.

This clonotype was seen a few times. V usage is TRBV18 and J usage is TRBJ2-6; 12 bases map to TRBD1. Germline loops: CDR1 KGHSH, CDR2 LQKENI. This CDR3 is 18 amino acids long. Trimming cost V 3 bases and J 3 bases; bases outside gene matches: 6. This CDR3 is CASSPMGQGALGANVLTF. The CDR3 DNA reads as TGTGCCAGCTCACCGATGGGACAGGGGGCGCTTGGGGCCAACGTCCTGACTTTC.